These 4 T cell receptor beta chains were all obtained from the same sample, sequenced in a study of cytomegalovirus exposure and HLA in healthy donors. PCR used 60 Vbeta primers and 13 Jbeta primers. The method was immunoSEQ multiplex PCR; TCRdb's version includes in-frame clones alone and lacks a portion of them. This table has about 140,000 clones, around 80% appearing once. Sequencing input: PBMCs. Receptor source: a man younger than 35 in good health and CMV-seropositive.

The gene calls are TRBV10-1 and TRBJ2-1; 9 bases are shared with TRBD2. The CDR3 sequence is 14 residues long. The J segment lost 5 bases and the V segment lost 5 bases, leaving 4 bases of the junction unmatched. Per the germline V gene, CDR1 is WNHNN and CDR2 is SYGVQD (reference sequence). The CDR3 DNA sequence: TGCGCCAGCAGTATTAGCGGGAGAGACAATGAGCAGTTCTTC. Its translation is CASSISGRDNEQFF.

The V and J genes are TRBV6-5 and TRBJ2-7; TRBD1 might be the D (6 bases). The CDR3 has 16 residues. The ends were cut back, 0 bases at V and 1 base at J, with 13 bases in the middle. Germline V CDR1 and CDR2: MNHEY, SVGAGI. CDR3 bases: TGTGCCAGCAGTTACTCCTTACAGGGATTATCCTACGAGCAGTACTTC. Amino acid sequence: CASSYSLQGLSYEQYF.

The chain links TRBV7-9 to TRBJ2-1, with D perhaps matching TRBD1 (5 bases). Germline values: CDR1 SEHNR, CDR2 FQNEAQ (reference sequence). The CDR3 is 15 amino acids. V lost 1 base to trimming and J lost 4 bases, with 11 bases between them. CDR3 bases: TGTGCCAGCAGCTTAGATCGGACACTATACAATGAGCAGTTCTTC. This encodes CASSLDRTLYNEQFF.

The chain links TRBV28 to TRBJ2-7; the match to TRBD1 covers 8 bases. V lost 7 bases and J lost 0; bases outside the gene matches: 5. Germline V gives CDR1 MDHEN, CDR2 SYDVKM. CDR3 length equals 14 residues. CDR3 DNA: TGTGCCAGCATTTCCCAGGGGGCCTCCTACGAGCAGTACTTC. As protein: CASISQGASYEQYF.